A selection of T cell receptor beta chains follows, all from one sample in a study of shared clonotypes between healthy human individuals. Using immunoSEQ multiplex PCR, the repertoire was profiled, and TCRdb retains in-frame clones only, with some absent. The sample holds some 2,100,000 clones; around 95% are singletons and the top ten take roughly 0.13%. The sample consisted of naive CD4+ T cells sorted from blood. These TCRs come from a man between 18 and 29 years old in good health. Both conserved end residues are part of each CDR3. D genes are given only for firm matches. Not every row has a clone size; where given, it reads once, few, many or a size class.

d_gene: NA; abundance: NA; j_gene: TRBJ2-1; v_gene: TRBV7-2; CDR3aa: CASSQDNEQFF; CDR3nt: TGTGCCAGCAGTCAAGACAATGAGCAGTTCTTC
d_gene: TRBD1; abundance: NA; j_gene: TRBJ2-1; v_gene: TRBV19; CDR3aa: CASTSRTGGGNEQFF; CDR3nt: TGTGCCAGTACCTCTCGGACAGGGGGTGGGAATGAGCAGTTCTTC
d_gene: NA; abundance: NA; j_gene: TRBJ2-2; v_gene: TRBV6-5; CDR3aa: CASSYLGAVVTGELFF; CDR3nt: TGTGCCAGCAGTTACTTGGGGGCGGTGGTGACCGGGGAGCTGTTTTTT
d_gene: NA; abundance: NA; j_gene: TRBJ1-2; v_gene: TRBV28; CDR3aa: CASSETGRDYGYTF; CDR3nt: TGTGCCAGCAGTGAAACAGGTCGGGACTATGGCTACACCTTC
d_gene: TRBD1; abundance: NA; j_gene: TRBJ2-3; v_gene: TRBV9; CDR3aa: CASKRGDRGDTQYF; CDR3nt: TGTGCCAGCAAGCGTGGGGACAGGGGGGATACGCAGTATTTT
d_gene: NA; abundance: NA; j_gene: TRBJ2-3; v_gene: TRBV5-1; CDR3aa: CASSSSPGVADTQYF; CDR3nt: TGCGCCAGCAGCTCAAGCCCAGGAGTCGCAGATACGCAGTATTTT
d_gene: NA; abundance: NA; j_gene: TRBJ2-5; v_gene: TRBV7-2; CDR3aa: CASTLVLETQYF; CDR3nt: TGTGCCAGCACCCTGGTCCTAGAGACCCAGTACTTC
d_gene: NA; abundance: NA; j_gene: TRBJ2-6; v_gene: TRBV25-1; CDR3aa: CASSAITGYPGANVLTF; CDR3nt: TGTGCCAGCAGTGCGATAACAGGGTACCCTGGGGCCAACGTCCTGACTTTC
d_gene: NA; abundance: NA; j_gene: TRBJ2-1; v_gene: TRBV28; CDR3aa: CASSFERVVNEQFF; CDR3nt: TGTGCCAGCAGTTTTGAAAGGGTCGTGAATGAGCAGTTCTTC
d_gene: NA; abundance: NA; j_gene: TRBJ1-3; v_gene: TRBV18; CDR3aa: CASSPLTAYFSGNTIYF; CDR3nt: TGTGCCAGCTCACCACTGACAGCGTATTTCTCTGGAAACACCATATATTTT
d_gene: NA; abundance: NA; j_gene: TRBJ2-5; v_gene: TRBV6-1; CDR3aa: CASSGHSQETQYF; CDR3nt: TGTGCCAGCAGTGGACACTCCCAAGAGACCCAGTACTTC
d_gene: NA; abundance: NA; j_gene: TRBJ2-7; v_gene: TRBV5-1; CDR3aa: CASSLESSYEQYF; CDR3nt: TGCGCCAGCAGCTTAGAGAGCTCCTACGAGCAGTACTTC
d_gene: TRBD1; abundance: NA; j_gene: TRBJ1-5; v_gene: TRBV5-1; CDR3aa: CASSWGQNQPQHF; CDR3nt: TGCGCCAGCAGCTGGGGACAGAATCAGCCCCAGCATTTT
d_gene: NA; abundance: NA; j_gene: TRBJ2-3; v_gene: TRBV10-2; CDR3aa: CASRGDGTDTQYF; CDR3nt: TGCGCCAGCAGGGGGGACGGCACAGATACGCAGTATTTT
d_gene: NA; abundance: NA; j_gene: TRBJ2-5; v_gene: TRBV5-5; CDR3aa: CASSLAHPGETQYF; CDR3nt: TGTGCCAGCAGCTTGGCTCACCCCGGAGAGACCCAGTACTTC
d_gene: TRBD1; abundance: NA; j_gene: TRBJ2-3; v_gene: TRBV18; CDR3aa: CASSPTGGTDTQYF; CDR3nt: TGTGCCAGCTCACCTACAGGGGGAACAGATACGCAGTATTTT
d_gene: NA; abundance: NA; j_gene: TRBJ2-1; v_gene: TRBV27; CDR3aa: CASSLWPANRNEQFF; CDR3nt: TGTGCCAGCAGTTTATGGCCAGCCAACCGCAATGAGCAGTTCTTC
d_gene: TRBD1; abundance: NA; j_gene: TRBJ1-1; v_gene: TRBV5-1; CDR3aa: CASSSNPGGTEAFF; CDR3nt: TGCGCCAGCAGCTCTAACCCAGGGGGCACTGAAGCTTTCTTT
d_gene: TRBD1; abundance: once; j_gene: TRBJ1-2; v_gene: TRBV5-1; CDR3aa: CASSLGQGAGGYTF; CDR3nt: TGCGCCAGCAGCTTGGGACAGGGGGCAGGTGGCTACACCTTC
d_gene: TRBD2; abundance: NA; j_gene: TRBJ2-1; v_gene: TRBV5-1; CDR3aa: CASGLAGETYNEQFF; CDR3nt: TGCGCCAGCGGGCTAGCGGGAGAGACGTACAATGAGCAGTTCTTC
d_gene: NA; abundance: NA; j_gene: TRBJ2-7; v_gene: TRBV5-1; CDR3aa: CASSVQGPYEQYF; CDR3nt: TGCGCCAGCAGCGTCCAGGGACCGTACGAGCAGTACTTC
d_gene: NA; abundance: once; j_gene: TRBJ1-5; v_gene: TRBV10-2; CDR3aa: CASSDTGFGQPQHF; CDR3nt: TGCGCCAGCAGTGATACAGGATTCGGGCAGCCCCAGCATTTT
d_gene: NA; abundance: NA; j_gene: TRBJ1-1; v_gene: TRBV7-9; CDR3aa: CASSSPPDTEAFF; CDR3nt: TGTGCCAGCAGCTCTCCCCCTGACACTGAAGCTTTCTTT
d_gene: NA; abundance: once; j_gene: TRBJ1-3; v_gene: TRBV9; CDR3aa: CASSVAGVGNTIYF; CDR3nt: TGTGCCAGCAGCGTAGCAGGGGTCGGAAACACCATATATTTT
d_gene: NA; abundance: NA; j_gene: TRBJ2-3; v_gene: TRBV18; CDR3aa: CASSPLATADTDTQYF; CDR3nt: TGTGCCAGCTCACCTCTCGCAACAGCCGACACAGATACGCAGTATTTT
d_gene: NA; abundance: NA; j_gene: TRBJ2-7; v_gene: TRBV4-3; CDR3aa: CASSQGTQTYEQYF; CDR3nt: TGCGCCAGCAGCCAAGGAACACAGACCTACGAGCAGTACTTC
d_gene: NA; abundance: NA; j_gene: TRBJ2-3; v_gene: TRBV5-4; CDR3aa: CASSLEIWSTDTQYF; CDR3nt: TGTGCCAGCAGCTTGGAGATTTGGTCCACAGATACGCAGTATTTT
d_gene: TRBD1; abundance: NA; j_gene: TRBJ2-4; v_gene: TRBV7-2; CDR3aa: CASSLESGQGKVAKNIQYF; CDR3nt: TGTGCCAGCAGCTTAGAGTCCGGACAGGGGAAAGTAGCCAAAAACATTCAGTACTTC
d_gene: NA; abundance: NA; j_gene: TRBJ1-1; v_gene: TRBV10-2; CDR3aa: CASRETGWAFF; CDR3nt: TGCGCCAGCAGAGAAACAGGGTGGGCTTTCTTT
d_gene: TRBD2; abundance: NA; j_gene: TRBJ2-7; v_gene: TRBV2; CDR3aa: CASREGSSGRVDIGYEQYF; CDR3nt: TGTGCCAGCAGGGAAGGGTCTAGCGGGAGGGTAGATATCGGCTACGAGCAGTACTTC
d_gene: NA; abundance: NA; j_gene: TRBJ2-2; v_gene: TRBV29-1; CDR3aa: CSARQNTGELFF; CDR3nt: TGCAGCGCTCGACAGAACACCGGGGAGCTGTTTTTT
d_gene: NA; abundance: NA; j_gene: TRBJ1-4; v_gene: TRBV28; CDR3aa: CASSRDRNRNEKLFF; CDR3nt: TGTGCCAGCAGCAGAGACAGGAACCGTAATGAAAAACTGTTTTTT